These T cell receptor beta chains were read from a single sample in a study of regulatory T cells in long-lasting Graves disease. Using its own MiXCR run on the multiplex PCR reads, TCRdb lists one record per CDR3 protein. The table lists roughly 420,000 distinct CDR3 sequences, approximately 16% of them singletons. These sequences were also reported in another study, on T cells in Graves' hyperthyroidism and ophthalmopathy.

The sequenced sample was peripheral blood mononuclear cells (PBMCs), obtained at new diagnosis, from a patient treated with antithyroid drugs. These receptors were obtained from a young woman with Graves disease. CDR3s include the opening cysteine and the closing phenylalanine or tryptophan. Each record gives: CDR3 protein, CDR3 DNA, clone size, D gene, V gene, J gene. A D gene is named only where the DNA matches it firmly. Clone size is given for some rows only: seen once, a few or many times, or a class if the clone is expanded.

CASSANPGSLAKNIQYF,TGTGCCAGCAGTGCTAATCCAGGTTCCCTAGCCAAAAACATTCAGTACTTC,few,-,TRBV28,TRBJ2-4
CASSATSAGYSEQFF,TGCGCCAGCAGTGCGACTAGCGCAGGGTACAGTGAGCAGTTCTTC,-,TRBD2,TRBV10-2,TRBJ2-1
CATRIQGGFTEAFF,TGTGCCACCAGGATTCAGGGCGGGTTCACTGAAGCTTTCTTT,many,-,TRBV15,TRBJ1-1
CASSQLAGSVNEQFF,TGTGCCAGCAGCCAGCTAGCGGGGAGCGTCAATGAGCAGTTCTTC,many,TRBD2,TRBV3-1,TRBJ2-1
CASTSTGGQQETQYF,TGTGCCAGCACATCGACCGGCGGACAGCAAGAGACCCAGTACTTC,few,-,TRBV25-1,TRBJ2-5
CAKGGVRDQPQHF,TGTGCCAAGGGGGGAGTCAGGGATCAGCCCCAGCATTTT,many,-,TRBV2,TRBJ1-5
CASSLVPGDYGYTF,TGTGCCAGCAGCTTGGTACCCGGGGACTATGGCTACACCTTC,many,-,TRBV5-5,TRBJ1-2
CASGLVGTGRKSGELFF,TGTGCCAGCGGCTTGGTGGGGACAGGGAGAAAGAGCGGGGAGCTGTTTTTT,-,TRBD1,TRBV5-4,TRBJ2-2
CASSEGASGTDTQYF,TGTGCCAGCAGCGAAGGGGCTAGCGGCACAGATACGCAGTATTTT,-,-,TRBV3-1,TRBJ2-3
CASYRVGYTF,TGTGCCTCCTACAGGGTCGGCTACACCTTC,-,-,TRBV30,TRBJ1-2
CASSLRARLQETQYF,TGTGCCAGCAGTTTGCGGGCAAGGTTACAAGAGACCCAGTACTTC,many,-,TRBV28,TRBJ2-5
CASGLTPRGPNEKLFF,TGTGCCAGCGGTCTAACGCCAAGGGGCCCTAATGAAAAACTGTTTTTT,few,-,TRBV6-1,TRBJ1-4
CASRESRDYEQYF,TGTGCCAGCCGAGAGAGTAGGGACTACGAGCAGTACTTC,-,-,TRBV2,TRBJ2-7
CASASGTSRADTQYF,TGTGCCAGTGCCTCCGGGACCTCACGGGCAGATACGCAGTATTTT,-,-,TRBV19,TRBJ2-3
CASSRDSTGGYTF,TGTGCCAGCAGCCGGGACTCCACCGGGGGCTACACCTTC,few,-,TRBV9,TRBJ1-2
CASSKTSGRFNNEQFF,TGTGCCAGCAGCAAGACTAGCGGGAGATTTAACAATGAGCAGTTCTTC,many,TRBD2,TRBV12-3/TRBV12-4,TRBJ2-1
CASSSRGGGSGNTGELFF,TGTGCCAGCAGCTCAAGGGGAGGCGGGAGTGGGAACACCGGGGAGCTGTTTTTT,few,TRBD2,TRBV7-2,TRBJ2-2
CASSLGAPRSGSSYEQYF,TGTGCCAGCAGCTTAGGCGCCCCCCGGAGCGGGAGTTCTTACGAGCAGTACTTC,many,TRBD2,TRBV7-8,TRBJ2-7
CASSLIRGTEAFF,TGCGCCAGCAGCTTGATCAGGGGCACTGAAGCTTTCTTT,few,-,TRBV5-1,TRBJ1-1
CASRPRGVLEANSEQYF,TGTGCCAGCAGACCCCGCGGGGTACTAGAAGCAAATTCCGAGCAGTACTTC,many,-,TRBV28,TRBJ2-7
CASSSSSSGYKDEQFF,TGTGCCAGCAGTTCCTCATCTAGCGGTTATAAGGATGAGCAGTTCTTC,many,TRBD2,TRBV28,TRBJ2-1
CASSLQGVRTDTQYF,TGTGCCAGCAGCTTACAGGGGGTCCGCACAGATACGCAGTATTTT,many,TRBD1,TRBV11-2,TRBJ2-3
CASKPSGSQADEQYF,TGTGCCAGCAAACCTAGCGGGAGCCAGGCCGACGAGCAGTACTTC,many,TRBD2,TRBV28,TRBJ2-7
CASSGVAGTRVGELFF,TGTGCCAGCAGCGGAGTAGCGGGTACAAGAGTCGGGGAGCTGTTTTTT,many,TRBD2,TRBV11-1,TRBJ2-2
CASSYSYRGYNEQFF,TGTGCCAGCAGTTACTCTTACCGGGGATACAATGAGCAGTTCTTC,many,-,TRBV6-5,TRBJ2-1
CASSRTDLEQPQHF,TGTGCCAGCAGTCGGACAGATCTAGAACAGCCCCAGCATTTT,many,-,TRBV6-1,TRBJ1-5
CASSWVMTGEKVEQFF,TGTGCCAGCAGCTGGGTGATGACAGGGGAGAAGGTTGAGCAGTTCTTC,few,TRBD1,TRBV5-5,TRBJ2-1
CASGGGARFTEAFF,TGTGCCAGCGGGGGCGGGGCTAGGTTCACTGAAGCTTTCTTT,many,-,TRBV28,TRBJ1-1
CSARRAANEQFF,TGCAGTGCCCGAAGGGCAGCCAATGAGCAGTTCTTC,many,-,TRBV20-1,TRBJ2-1
CASSQVEALTGELFF,TGTGCCAGCAGCCAAGTGGAAGCCTTAACCGGGGAGCTGTTTTTT,-,-,TRBV3-1,TRBJ2-2